The 21 T cell receptor beta chains in this list originate from one sample, sequenced in a study of PD-L1 blockade in urothelial cancer (TCRdb year 2017). Library prep was done by the immunoSEQ multiplex PCR assay. TCRdb re-hosts the immuneACCESS table, in-frame sequences only. Its copies lack some clones; in the studies checked, an unresolved V gene accounts for under half of them, and the cause for the rest is not known. The sample data list about 120,000 clones, and approximately 90% of these were observed just once. The ten largest account for under 2% of the sample. This specimen's time point label, interpreted: peripheral blood 6 weeks after treatment start. The source material was PBMCs, sampled around atezolizumab (anti-PD-L1) treatment. All receptors derive from a man aged 60-69 years with urothelial cancer.

V gene TRBV5-1 combines with J gene TRBJ2-5; 9 nucleotides match TRBD1. The CDR3 covers 22 residues. Germline loops: CDR1 SGHRS, CDR2 YFSETQ. V shed 0 bases and J 5 bases; nucleotides not matched to a gene: 26. The CDR3 loop reads CASSLGAPTGGLYDGPLETQYF. DNA of the CDR3: TGCGCCAGCAGCTTGGGGGCCCCGACAGGGGGACTATATGACGGCCCTCTTGAGACCCAGTACTTC. Using reference TRBV5-1 and TRBJ2-5 for the parts outside the CDR3, the full variable domain is KAGVTQTPRYLIKTRGQQVTLSCSPISGHRSVSWYQQTPGQGLQFLFEYFSETQRNKGNFPGRFSGRQFSNSRSEMNVSTLELGDSALYLCASSLGAPTGGLYDGPLETQYFGPGTRLLVL.

The chain is built from TRBV6-5 and TRBJ2-7; maybe TRBD2 (6 bases). V lost 2 bases, J lost 9 bases, and 14 bases lay in between. CDR1 is MNHEY, CDR2 SVGAGI, per germline. The CDR3 is 13 residues long. As DNA, the CDR3 is TGTGCCAGCAGTTACAGGGCACTGGGGGGGCAGTACTTC. This gives the protein CASSYRALGGQYF.

The rearrangement joins TRBV10-2 to TRBJ2-5, with 9 bases fitting TRBD2. The trim removed 4 bases at V and 5 bases at J, leaving 5 bases unmatched. CDR3 length equals 14 residues. From germline, CDR1 is WSHSY and CDR2 SAAADI. The CDR3 DNA reads as TGCGCCAGCAGTGTTCTAGCGGGAAGCGAGACCCAGTACTTC. It translates to CASSVLAGSETQYF.

In this sample, this clone turned up once. V and J are TRBV9 and TRBJ1-2; 8 bases match TRBD1. Germline trimming cut 4 bases from V and 2 bases from J; bases unmatched to any gene: 4. Germline V lookup: CDR1 SGDLS, CDR2 YYNGEE. The CDR3 covers 14 residues. CDR3 nucleotide sequence: TGTGCCAGCAGCCCCGGGACAGGCAACTATGGCTACACCTTC. The encoded protein is CASSPGTGNYGYTF. Complete variable domain (other parts from reference TRBV9 and TRBJ1-2): DSGVTQTPKHLITATGQRVTLRCSPRSGDLSVYWYQQSLDQGLQFLIQYYNGEERAKGNILERFSAQQFPDLHSELNLSSLELGDSALYFCASSPGTGNYGYTFGSGTRLTVV.

The chain is built from TRBV10-3 and TRBJ2-5; 9 nucleotides match TRBD1. V shed 5 bases, J shed 2 bases, and the junction held 3 bases outside the gene matches. CDR3 size: 14 residues. Germline V CDR1 and CDR2: ENHRY, SYGVKD. The CDR3 DNA reads as TGTGCCATCAGTTTGGGACAGGGACAAGAGACCCAGTACTTC. Amino acids: CAISLGQGQETQYF.

This clone was picked up a small number of times. The rearrangement joins TRBV6-5 to TRBJ2-7, with a weak D call TRBD1 (5 bases). With 11 bases removed from V and 2 bases from J, the gap between germline ends came to 13 bases. Germline-derived CDR1 and CDR2 are MNHEY and SVGAGI. The CDR3 sequence is 12 residues long. The CDR3 nucleotides are TGTGCCTCCAGGGCGAATCCCTACGAGCAGTACTTC. Residues: CASRANPYEQYF.

The V call is TRBV19, the J call TRBJ2-7; TRBD1 aligns across 9 bases. Germline trimming cut 7 bases from V and 5 bases from J; bases unmatched to any gene: 6. Germline loops: CDR1 LNHDA, CDR2 SQIVND (reference sequence). CDR3 length: 13 residues. For the CDR3, the DNA is TGTGCCAGTACGGGACAGGGTTTCGACGAGCAGTACTTC. This sequence encodes CASTGQGFDEQYF. Looking up the rest from reference TRBV19 and TRBJ2-7 gives the full variable domain: DGGITQSPKYLFRKEGQNVTLSCEQNLNHDAMYWYRQDPGQGLRLIYYSQIVNDFQKGDIAEGYSVSREKKESFPLTVTSAQKNPTAFYLCASTGQGFDEQYFGPGTRLTVT.

Sample share makes this clone medium-sized. J is TRBJ2-2 and V is TRBV30, with D maybe TRBD1 (7 bases). V was clipped by 1 base and J by 4 bases, with 10 bases between them. This CDR3 comprises 14 residues. Germline CDR1 is GTSNPN and CDR2 is SVGIG (reference sequence). The DNA of the CDR3 is TGTGCCTGGAGTGGACAGGGAGGCACCGGGGAGCTGTTTTTT. Protein sequence: CAWSGQGGTGELFF. The variable domain in full, completed from reference TRBV30 and TRBJ2-2, reads SQTIHQWPATLVQPVGSPLSLECTVEGTSNPNLYWYRQAAGRGLQLLFYSVGIGQISSEVPQNLSASRPQDRQFILSSKKLLLSDSGFYLCAWSGQGGTGELFFGEGSRLTVL.

V usage is TRBV7-2 and J usage is TRBJ1-4; the D is unclear. CDR1 is SGHTA, CDR2 FQGNSA, per germline. The CDR3 length is 14 residues. Trimming left V 5 bases short and J 3 bases short, with 10 bases between. In DNA, the CDR3 is TGTGCCAGCAGCGTCGAGAGGTCTAATGAAAAACTGTTTTTT. As protein: CASSVERSNEKLFF. The variable domain in full, completed from reference TRBV7-2 and TRBJ1-4, reads GAGVSQSPSNKVTEKGKDVELRCDPISGHTALYWYRQSLGQGLEFLIYFQGNSAPDKSGLPSDRFSAERTGGSVSTLTIQRTQQEDSAVYLCASSVERSNEKLFFGSGTQLSVL.

The rearrangement joins TRBV19 to TRBJ1-5; D is possibly TRBD1 (5 bases). V shed 10 bases and J shed 5 bases, with 15 bases lying between them. Per germline, CDR1 LNHDA and CDR2 SQIVND (reference sequence). CDR3 size: 13 residues. The CDR3 protein is CATSPGGDQPQHF. The CDR3 nucleotides read TGTGCCACCTCCCCGGGGGGGGATCAGCCCCAGCATTTT.

This clone was observed a handful of times. The chain links TRBV29-1 to TRBJ2-7, with TRBD2 identical over 7 bases. Trimming at V came to 0 bases and at J to 7 bases, leaving 3 bases not matched to a gene. Germline assignment: CDR1 SQVTM and CDR2 ANQGSEA. The CDR3 consists of 12 residues. The chain's CDR3 is CSVEDLAEEQYF. The CDR3, as DNA: TGCAGCGTTGAAGATCTAGCGGAGGAGCAGTACTTC.

This clone was seen only once. V usage is TRBV18 and J usage is TRBJ2-3; 10 bases agree with TRBD2. Germline V CDR1 and CDR2: KGHSH, LQKENI. CDR3 length equals 14 residues. The V segment lost 6 bases and the J segment 9 bases; nucleotides outside the gene matches: 9. The CDR3 bases are TGTGCCAGCTCCCCGACGCCAGCGGGGGGGACGCAGTATTTT. This gives the protein CASSPTPAGGTQYF.

V is TRBV9 and J is TRBJ2-1, with 8 bases matching TRBD2. Unmatched junction bases numbered 10, after V lost 10 bases and J lost 4 bases. Germline V CDR1 and CDR2: SGDLS, YYNGEE. This CDR3 is built from 14 residues. The CDR3 loop is CASGERGKYNEQFF. CDR3 bases: TGTGCCTCCGGGGAGCGGGGGAAGTACAATGAGCAGTTCTTC.

This clone was counted between two and nine times. The chain couples TRBV9 to TRBJ1-6; D is perhaps TRBD1 (5 bases). V lost 0 bases and J 7 bases, leaving 11 bases between the germline ends. This CDR3 comprises 15 residues. CDR1 SGDLS and CDR2 YYNGEE come from the germline V gene. The CDR3 DNA reads TGTGCCAGCAGCGTAGGGACAACTCAAAATTCACCCCTCCACTTT. Translating it yields CASSVGTTQNSPLHF.

This clone was counted only a few times. The V and J genes are TRBV7-9 and TRBJ1-5; D uncertain. Between the trimmed V and J ends, which lost 1 base and 4 bases, there was a span of 5 bases. The CDR3 is 13 amino acids. Germline assignment: CDR1 SEHNR and CDR2 FQNEAQ (reference sequence). The CDR3 sequence is CASSLGENQPQHF. CDR3 DNA: TGTGCCAGCAGCTTAGGGGAGAATCAGCCCCAGCATTTT.

The DNA for the CDR3 is TGTGCCAGCAGTGAATATAGACAGGGGAAGGGGTCCTACGAGCAGTACTTC. Its protein is CASSEYRQGKGSYEQYF. The chain couples TRBV25-1 to TRBJ2-7; 8 bases agree with TRBD1. Losses at the gene ends were 0 bases for V and 1 base for J; bases not matched to a gene: 8. The CDR3 covers 17 residues. Germline V gives CDR1 MGHDK, CDR2 SYGVNS.

Here the CDR3 reads CAIPTPGGNLNTGELFF. CDR3 bases: TGTGCCATCCCTACCCCAGGGGGCAACCTGAACACCGGGGAGCTGTTTTTT. The chain has TRBV10-3 and TRBJ2-2; 8 bases agree with TRBD1. The length of the CDR3 is 17 residues. J gave up 1 base and V 8 bases, and 12 bases lay outside the gene matches. Per germline, CDR1 ENHRY and CDR2 SYGVKD.

This chain links TRBV5-1 with TRBJ2-2, with 14 bases matching TRBD2. Unmatched junction bases numbered 2, after V lost 4 bases and J lost 3 bases. The V gene's germline CDR1 is SGHRS and CDR2 YFSETQ. CDR3 length equals 16 residues. CDR3 DNA: TGCGCCAGCAGCACGACTAGCGGGGGGGACACCGGGGAGCTGTTTTTT. Translation: CASSTTSGGDTGELFF. Complete variable domain (other parts from reference TRBV5-1 and TRBJ2-2): KAGVTQTPRYLIKTRGQQVTLSCSPISGHRSVSWYQQTPGQGLQFLFEYFSETQRNKGNFPGRFSGRQFSNSRSEMNVSTLELGDSALYLCASSTTSGGDTGELFFGEGSRLTVL.

This chain links TRBV7-2 with TRBJ1-5; D gene uncertain. V was pared by 3 bases and J by 10 bases, with 10 bases between. Germline V gene lookup returns CDR1 SGHTA and CDR2 FQGNSA. The CDR3 is 12 amino acids. In nucleotides, the CDR3 is TGTGCCAGCAGCTTGCCAGGTATACCCCAGCATTTT. This encodes CASSLPGIPQHF.

The chain has TRBV7-2 and TRBJ1-1; D remains ambiguous. The germline CDR1 and CDR2 sequences are SGHTA and FQGNSA. The ends were cut back, 1 base at V and 4 bases at J, with 10 bases in the middle. CDR3 length: 14 residues. The chain's CDR3 is CASSLVGVGTEAFF. The DNA for the CDR3 is TGTGCCAGCAGCTTAGTCGGGGTTGGCACTGAAGCTTTCTTT.

J is TRBJ1-1 and V is TRBV6-1; D gene uncertain. The CDR3 has 12 residues. Trimming cost V 6 bases and J 10 bases, with 15 bases left between them. The V gene's germline CDR1 is MNHNS and CDR2 SASEGT. CDR3 nucleotide sequence: TGTGCCAGCAGCCCCCAGGTCTTTGTAGCTTTCTTT. Translated, it gives CASSPQVFVAFF.